These T cell receptor beta chains were read from a single sample in a study of identical twins. One entry per CDR3 protein, called by TCRdb with MiXCR from the 5' RACE reads. The sample records 300,000 to 400,000 distinct CDR3 sequences, 9% to 15% being singletons. The same data also went into a second study, on yellow fever vaccine responses in identical twins.

Sequenced material: CD8+ T cells sorted from blood. The source is a woman in her late teens or twenties in good health. CDR3s include the opening cysteine and the closing phenylalanine or tryptophan. The D gene is left open where the match is weak. For some rows the clone size is stated as once, few or many, or as a class when expanded; others skip it.

v_call,d_call,clone_size,j_call,cdr3_aa,cdr3_nt
TRBV27,TRBD2,few,TRBJ2-7,CASSFTSGSSEQYF,TGTGCCAGCAGTTTCACTAGCGGGAGTAGCGAGCAGTACTTC
TRBV12-5,-,few,TRBJ1-2,CASGLGTLDGYTF,TGTGCTAGTGGTTTGGGGACTCTCGATGGCTACACCTTC
TRBV27,-,-,TRBJ2-1,CVSYGDLYNEQFF,TGTGTGTCGTACGGAGACCTCTACAATGAGCAGTTCTTC
TRBV6-2/TRBV6-3,TRBD2,-,TRBJ2-7,CASSAPFPSGSSYEQYF,TGTGCCAGCAGTGCCCCCTTCCCTAGCGGGAGCTCCTACGAGCAGTACTTC
TRBV9,TRBD2,-,TRBJ2-3,CASSAFSGSPTDTQYF,TGTGCCAGCAGCGCCTTTAGCGGGTCCCCCACAGATACGCAGTATTTT
TRBV20-1,TRBD2,few,TRBJ2-7,CSATGLAGVYEQYF,TGCAGTGCCACGGGACTAGCGGGAGTATACGAGCAGTACTTC
TRBV29-1,TRBD2,-,TRBJ2-1,CSALGLADDNEQFF,TGCAGCGCCCTTGGACTAGCGGACGACAATGAGCAGTTCTTC
TRBV2,TRBD2,few,TRBJ2-2,CASSVRAGGYTGELFF,TGTGCCAGCAGTGTGCGAGCGGGAGGGTACACCGGGGAGCTGTTTTTT
TRBV9,-,-,TRBJ1-1,CASSGRDTTEAFF,TGTGCCAGCAGCGGCCGGGACACCACTGAAGCTTTCTTT
TRBV4-1,-,few,TRBJ2-1,CASSQDLGGGPNEQFF,TGCGCCAGCAGCCAAGATCTGGGGGGAGGTCCTAATGAGCAGTTCTTC
TRBV27,TRBD2,-,TRBJ2-7,CASSALAGVYEQYF,TGTGCCAGCAGTGCACTAGCGGGAGTCTACGAGCAGTACTTC
TRBV3-1,TRBD2,many,TRBJ2-1,CASSQFRTSGGPYNEQFF,TGTGCCAGCAGCCAATTCCGGACTAGCGGGGGGCCCTACAATGAGCAGTTCTTC
TRBV2,-,-,TRBJ2-3,CASSDSVRDLSTDTQYF,TGTGCCAGCAGTGATTCGGTCCGGGACTTATCCACAGATACGCAGTATTTT
TRBV2,TRBD2,few,TRBJ2-1,CASSEAPLAVIYNEQFF,TGTGCCAGCAGTGAAGCGCCCCTAGCGGTGATATACAATGAGCAGTTCTTC
TRBV12-5,-,few,TRBJ2-1,CASGNSYNEQFF,TGTGCTAGTGGGAACTCCTACAATGAGCAGTTCTTC
TRBV6-5,-,-,TRBJ2-5,CASSSWTAQETQYF,TGTGCCAGCAGTTCGTGGACAGCCCAAGAGACCCAGTACTTC
TRBV9,-,-,TRBJ1-2,CASSGHDGYTF,TGTGCCAGCAGCGGACATGATGGCTACACCTTC
TRBV4-1,-,-,TRBJ2-3,CASSQNDPTDTQYF,TGCGCCAGCAGCCAAAATGACCCCACAGATACGCAGTATTTT
TRBV27,-,few,TRBJ1-1,CASSLSPGRATEAFF,TGTGCCAGCAGTTTATCACCAGGGAGGGCCACTGAAGCTTTCTTT
TRBV2,TRBD1,few,TRBJ2-7,CAVGDRNYEQYF,TGTGCCGTGGGGGACAGGAACTACGAGCAGTACTTC
TRBV27,TRBD1,-,TRBJ2-7,CASSSRDSLPYEQYF,TGTGCCAGCAGTTCACGGGACAGCCTCCCCTACGAGCAGTACTTC
TRBV9,-,few,TRBJ2-5,CASSPHGSRETQYF,TGTGCCAGCAGCCCTCACGGGTCGCGGGAGACCCAGTACTTC
TRBV15,TRBD2,-,TRBJ2-1,CATSREEGLAGNNEQFF,TGTGCCACCAGCAGAGAGGAGGGTCTAGCGGGGAACAATGAGCAGTTCTTC
TRBV9,TRBD2,-,TRBJ2-1,CASSEPGTSGRPYNEQFF,TGTGCCAGCAGCGAACCCGGGACTAGCGGGAGGCCATACAATGAGCAGTTCTTC
TRBV2,TRBD1,few,TRBJ1-6,CASKVDRSNSPLHF,TGTGCCAGCAAGGTGGACAGGTCGAATTCACCCCTCCACTTT
TRBV7-9,TRBD1,many,TRBJ2-1,CASSPRTGSLNEQFF,TGTGCCAGCAGCCCCAGGACAGGATCCCTCAATGAGCAGTTCTTC
TRBV15,-,few,TRBJ2-1,CATSRGGAGWRDEQFF,TGTGCCACCAGCAGAGGGGGGGCCGGGTGGCGGGACGAGCAGTTCTTC